A selection of T cell receptor beta chains follows, all from one sample in a study of blood T cell repertoires in COVID-19. Clones were read by immunoSEQ multiplex PCR, and TCRdb kept only the in-frame ones, dropping some. The repertoire holds roughly 120,000 clones, with about 85% as singletons. Sequenced sample: peripheral blood. The receptors come from a man older than 75 with acute or convalescent COVID-19. CDR3s leave out the opening cysteine and the closing phenylalanine or tryptophan. Where a row states a size, it is once, few, many or the class of an expanded clone; other rows omit it.

>TRBV9|TRBJ2-2|NA
ASSVSGRVTGELF
>TRBV11-3|TRBJ2-3|NA
ASSSYEGGPMKY
>TRBV28|TRBJ1-4|NA
ASRNTRGLFEKLF
>TRBV5-1|TRBJ2-4|NA
ASSPGDSGGAKNIQY
>TRBV3-1/TRBV3-2|TRBJ1-1|few
ASSPALQLNTEAF
>TRBV11-2|TRBJ2-5|few
ASSQTGFRQETQY
>TRBV7-8|TRBJ1-5|NA
ASSPGQGAQH
>TRBV5-1|TRBJ2-1|once
ASSSQPSGSGDEQF
>TRBV6-2/TRBV6-3|TRBJ2-1|few
ASSYTSGRAENEQF
>TRBV5-1|TRBJ1-1|NA
ASSVQGAGNTEAF
>TRBV5-1|TRBJ2-7|once
ASSFNNEQY
>TRBV7-2|TRBJ2-5|NA
ASSLTSGRAQETQY
>TRBV6-5|TRBJ1-1|once
ASRAGYIEAF
>TRBV12-3/TRBV12-4|TRBJ1-1|NA
ASSPLKNTEAF
>TRBV5-1|TRBJ2-5|NA
ASSGGQGPPEETQY
>TRBV5-4|TRBJ2-7|NA
ASSLGLPYYEQY
>TRBV5-1|TRBJ1-1|NA
ASSLGTGANTEAF
>TRBV19|TRBJ1-5|NA
ASTLGGTGSRSNQPQH
>TRBV9|TRBJ1-1|NA
ASSLQGNTEAF
>TRBV9|TRBJ1-1|few
ASSALGEGYTEAF
>TRBV6-5|TRBJ1-6|NA
ASSKGQGDSPLH
>TRBV18|TRBJ2-7|NA
ASSPDRGPLYEQY
>TRBV10-3|TRBJ1-5|NA
AIRRDNNQPQH
>TRBV6-2/TRBV6-3|TRBJ1-1|NA
ASSFHSGGKNTEAF
>TRBV7-6|TRBJ1-2|NA
ASSHATGNGGYT
>TRBV28|TRBJ2-2|NA
ASKNRAATGELF
>TRBV28|TRBJ1-2|NA
ASVAGINWAFNYGYT
>TRBV27|TRBJ2-7|NA
ASRGDRGYEQY
>TRBV2|TRBJ1-1|NA
ASSGEQGNTEAF
>TRBV6-6|TRBJ2-3|NA
ASLTMSGRGTDTQY
>TRBV28|TRBJ2-3|NA
ASSPPATGTDTQY
>TRBV2|TRBJ1-1|NA
ASRKGQGRGTEAF
>TRBV28|TRBJ2-7|NA
ASGEGFYEQY
>TRBV10-3|TRBJ2-1|NA
AISETSGGASNEQF
>TRBV29-1|TRBJ1-1|NA
SAPTGQAFNTEAF
>TRBV5-8|TRBJ1-2|NA
ASSPWTGQNYGYT
>TRBV13|TRBJ2-1|NA
ASSWGLANYNEQF
>TRBV18|TRBJ1-1|NA
ASSPGTENTEAF
>TRBV15|TRBJ1-6|NA
ATSRDIATASSYNSPLH
>TRBV3-1/TRBV3-2|TRBJ2-7|NA
ASSPRQGAGEQY
>TRBV5-1|TRBJ2-2|NA
ASSSLTDTGELF
>TRBV19|TRBJ2-3|NA
ASSITGARGSGGTDTQY
>TRBV19|TRBJ2-4|NA
ASSTTRLAGGLAKNIQY